The clone carrying this T cell receptor (beta chain) came up many times. Its target is unknown. The CDR3 covers 14 residues. V lost 3 bases and J lost 1, with 9 bases in between. The germline CDR1 and CDR2 sequences are SGHTA and FQGNSA. According to the study, TCR beta libraries were built with iRepertoire HTBI primers and CDR3-region Arm-PCR. TCRdb re-analysed the multiplex PCR reads in MiXCR, keeping a single row per CDR3 protein. The sample has 420,000 or so distinct CDR3 sequences; 16% are singletons. This entry belongs to a study of regulatory T cells in long-lasting Graves disease. Study results and caveats: Persistent disease was associated with favored TRBV28 usage and with favored use of TRBJ1-2 and TRBJ2-5.

The sample's time point: newly diagnosed GD, antithyroid drugs for less than 3 months. PBMC-derived RNA was used for the TCR library. This same sample was also part of a study on T cells in Graves' hyperthyroidism and ophthalmopathy.

The chain joins TRBV7-2 to TRBJ1-1; D gene unclear. This clonotype originated in a young woman with Graves disease. This specimen consisted of peripheral blood mononuclear cells (PBMCs), obtained at new diagnosis, from a patient treated with antithyroid drugs. Here the CDR3 DNA reads TGTGCCAGCAGCTTGTTCCTAGGGAACACTGAAGCTTTCTTT. Protein sequence: CASSLFLGNTEAFF.